The following is a T cell receptor beta chain sequence with its context. Preparing the TCRbeta library involved the use of unique molecular identifiers. In TCRdb, the PCR reads were re-called with MiXCR into one record per CDR3 protein. The data show approximately 520,000 distinct CDR3 sequences, around a third seen once. This entry belongs to a study of T-cell reconstitution after alpha-beta-depleted transplantation in children. V was pared by 4 bases and J by 12 bases, with 13 bases between. This CDR3 is built from 12 residues. CDR1 is SGHTA and CDR2 is FQGNSA in the germline V gene. The sequences come from PBMCs from the stem cell graft donor, collected from the stem cell graft. The chain is built from TRBV7-2 and TRBJ2-4, with D perhaps given as TRBD1 or TRBD2 (5 bases each). This sequence was found in a human donor who donated a stem cell graft to a child with aplastic anemia. CDR3 sequence: CASSYSGTSQYF. The CDR3 DNA reads as TGTGCCAGCAGCTACTCCGGGACCTCTCAGTACTTC.